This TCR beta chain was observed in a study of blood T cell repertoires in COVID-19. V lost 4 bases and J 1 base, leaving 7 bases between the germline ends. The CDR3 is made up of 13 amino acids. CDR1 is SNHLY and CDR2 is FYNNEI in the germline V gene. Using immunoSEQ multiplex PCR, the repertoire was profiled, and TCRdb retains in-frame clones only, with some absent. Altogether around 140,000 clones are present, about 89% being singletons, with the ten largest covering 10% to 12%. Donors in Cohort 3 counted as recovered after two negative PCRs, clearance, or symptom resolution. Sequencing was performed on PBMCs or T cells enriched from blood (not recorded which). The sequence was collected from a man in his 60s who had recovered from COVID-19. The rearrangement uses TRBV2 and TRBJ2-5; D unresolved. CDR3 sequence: CASSVIAQETQYF. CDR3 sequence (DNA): TGTGCCAGCAGTGTAATAGCCCAAGAGACCCAGTACTTC.